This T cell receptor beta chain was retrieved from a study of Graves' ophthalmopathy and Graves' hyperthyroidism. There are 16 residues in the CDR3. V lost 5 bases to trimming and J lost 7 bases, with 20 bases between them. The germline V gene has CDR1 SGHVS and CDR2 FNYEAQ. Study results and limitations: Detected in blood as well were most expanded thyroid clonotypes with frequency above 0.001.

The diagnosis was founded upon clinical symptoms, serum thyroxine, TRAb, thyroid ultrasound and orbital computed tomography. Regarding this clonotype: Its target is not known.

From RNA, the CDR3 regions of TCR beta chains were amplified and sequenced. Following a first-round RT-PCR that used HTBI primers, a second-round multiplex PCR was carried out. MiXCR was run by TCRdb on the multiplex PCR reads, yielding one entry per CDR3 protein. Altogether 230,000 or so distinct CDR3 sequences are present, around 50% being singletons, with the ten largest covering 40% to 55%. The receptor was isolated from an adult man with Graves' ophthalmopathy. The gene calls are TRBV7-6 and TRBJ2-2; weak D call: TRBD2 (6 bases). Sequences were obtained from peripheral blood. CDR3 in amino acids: CASSPLGGSPVGELFF. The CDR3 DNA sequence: TGTGCCAGCAGCCCCTTGGGGGGATCCCCAGTCGGGGAGCTGTTTTTT.